Below, one T cell receptor (beta chain) is given with its context. As yet, its antigen is unknown. Germline CDR1 is KGHSH and CDR2 is LQKENI. Trimming cost V 3 bases and J 8 bases; bases outside gene matches: 7. The CDR3 runs to 14 residues. These data belong to a study of PD-1 blockade in classical Hodgkin lymphoma. This sample's time point: newly diagnosed, previously untreated cHL patient sample. Using magnetic negative selection, the CD4+ T cells were separated out of thawed PBMCs. The comparison group had newly diagnosed, previously untreated classical Hodgkin lymphoma. Only in-frame clones appear in the TCRdb table, and some are missing; sequencing was by immunoSEQ multiplex PCR. The sample yields about 23,000 clones, roughly 90% seen once. Study observations and caveats: Reports indicated that newly diagnosed patients had lower baseline TCR diversity than healthy donors did. Causes of the repertoire differences remain undefined, possibly disease activity or prior therapy.

The sequencing sample was made of CD4+ T cells from blood. The clonotype comes from a human donor with classical Hodgkin lymphoma. The chain has TRBV18 and TRBJ2-4; 7 positions agree with TRBD1. CDR3 in DNA: TGTGCCAGCTCACCCGGGACAGCCCGTGACATTCAGTACTTC. This sequence encodes CASSPGTARDIQYF.